This T cell receptor beta chain was sequenced during a study of regulatory T cells in long-lasting Graves disease. This clonotype has at least ten counts. Its specificity is not known. CDR1 SNHLY and CDR2 FYNNEI come from the germline V gene. This CDR3 has 14 residues. The V gene end was trimmed by 5 bases and the J gene end by 8 bases; junction bases not matched to a gene: 7. Overall study results and limits: There were preferences for TRBV28, TRBJ1-2 and TRBJ2-5 in persistent disease.

Time point reported: newly diagnosed GD, antithyroid drugs for less than 3 months. Making the TCR library involved RNA that had been extracted from PBMCs. Arm-PCR of CDR3 regions with iRepertoire HTBI primers generated TCR beta libraries. TCRdb re-called the multiplex PCR reads with MiXCR, one entry per CDR3 protein. The sample yields 200,000 to 250,000 distinct CDR3 sequences, roughly 19% seen once. Another study also made use of these data, one on T cells in Graves' hyperthyroidism and ophthalmopathy. That publication notes: HTBI primers were the set used in a first-round RT-PCR of the TCR CDR3.

This receptor was taken from a woman between 25 and 40 years old with Graves disease. The sample in question was peripheral blood mononuclear cells (PBMCs), obtained at new diagnosis, from a patient treated with antithyroid drugs. This chain links TRBV2 with TRBJ2-1, with 9 bases aligning to TRBD1. The CDR3 DNA reads TGTGCCAGCAGTAAAGGACAGGGGACGTATGAGCAGTTCTTC. As protein: CASSKGQGTYEQFF.